Each of the 8 T cell receptor beta chains below was sequenced from the same sample in a study of T cell changes during pregnancy in multiple sclerosis. Sequenced by immunoSEQ multiplex PCR; TCRdb stores in-frame clones only, minus some. The table has approximately 100,000 clones, around 91% seen once. Source: peripheral blood, taken after pregnancy. The receptors were gathered from a female donor with multiple sclerosis, enrolled in a pregnancy study.

J is TRBJ1-2 and V is TRBV28, with 12 nucleotides matching TRBD1. The CDR3 totals 15 residues. In germline, CDR1 is MDHEN, CDR2 SYDVKM. Losses at the gene ends were 8 bases for V and 8 bases for J; bases not matched to a gene: 12. This CDR3 is CASVVSGTGGGGYTF. The CDR3 bases are TGTGCCAGCGTCGTTTCGGGGACAGGGGGCGGGGGCTACACCTTC.

The chain couples TRBV28 to TRBJ2-2; TRBD1 aligns across 7 bases. Germline V gives CDR1 MDHEN, CDR2 SYDVKM. The CDR3 has 15 amino acids. V lost 5 bases, J lost 5 bases, and 8 bases stayed unmatched. CDR3: CASSLLQGMTGELFF. For the CDR3, the DNA is TGTGCCAGCAGTCTCCTACAGGGGATGACCGGGGAGCTGTTTTTT.

V is TRBV19 and J is TRBJ2-3, with 8 nucleotides matching TRBD1. The CDR3 loop spans 15 amino acids. With 4 bases clipped from V and 3 bases from J, the junction kept 6 bases outside the gene matches. From germline, CDR1 is LNHDA and CDR2 SQIVND (reference sequence). In DNA form, the CDR3 reads TGTGCCAGTAGTACCTCGGACAGGGCGACAGATACGCAGTATTTT. This encodes CASSTSDRATDTQYF.

This chain links TRBV5-1 with TRBJ1-1; D uncertain. This CDR3 has 13 amino acids. The V end was cut by 2 bases, the J end by 2 bases, with 7 bases between. Germline loops: CDR1 SGHRS, CDR2 YFSETQ. In nucleotides, the CDR3 is TGCGCCAGCAGCTTCGGGTTTAACACTGAAGCTTTCTTT. Translation: CASSFGFNTEAFF.

The gene calls are TRBV6-1 and TRBJ2-2, with TRBD2 identical over 8 bases. V lost 6 bases and J lost 6; bases outside the gene matches: 6. The CDR3 totals 14 residues. Germline CDR1 MNHNS, CDR2 SASEGT. Here the CDR3 DNA reads TGTGCCAGCAGAGACGGGGGGGCCTCCGGGGAGCTGTTTTTT. Protein: CASRDGGASGELFF.

This CDR3 is CASSRDRGQDGYTF. CDR3 sequence (DNA): TGTGCCAGCAGCCGGGACAGGGGGCAGGATGGCTACACCTTC. The V gene is TRBV7-2, the J gene TRBJ1-2, with 12 bases that match TRBD1. Germline-derived CDR1 and CDR2 are SGHTA and FQGNSA. The CDR3 extends over 14 amino acids. J lost 6 bases, V lost 5 bases, and 4 bases had no gene match.

DNA of the CDR3: TGTGCCAGCTCAAAACAGAACACCGGGGAGCTGTTTTTT. It specifies CASSKQNTGELFF. This chain links TRBV18 with TRBJ2-2; D is ambiguous. The V gene lost 5 bases and the J gene lost 1 base, with 5 bases spanning the gap. Germline values: CDR1 KGHSH, CDR2 LQKENI. CDR3 length equals 13 residues.

The chain uses TRBV18 and TRBJ1-2; a weak D match, TRBD1 (5 bases). CDR1 is KGHSH and CDR2 is LQKENI in the germline V gene. The CDR3 length is 16 residues. The ends were cut back, 2 bases at V and 0 bases at J, with 13 bases in the middle. The chain's CDR3 is CASSPTAGGANYGYTF. As DNA, the CDR3 is TGTGCCAGCTCACCAACGGCCGGAGGGGCTAACTATGGCTACACCTTC.